The 5 T cell receptor beta chains reported below all come from one sample, sequenced in a study of CD8+CD57+ T cells in acquired aplastic anemia. Those patients picked for sequencing had displayed CD8+CD57+ cell expansion on flow cytometry. TCR beta VDJ combinations and CDR3 sequences were profiled from genomic DNA. TCRdb analysed the reads with MiXCR anew, one entry per CDR3 protein. The sample has roughly 250,000 distinct CDR3 sequences, 82% seen once. The specimen sequenced was sorted CD4+, CD8+, or CD8+CD57+ T cells (not recorded which) from PBMCs. Source of these receptors: a human donor with aplastic anemia.

This chain connects TRBV20-1 to TRBJ1-1; no firm D call. The ends were cut back, 3 bases at V and 3 bases at J, with 17 bases in the middle. CDR3 length: 15 residues. The germline gives CDR1 DFQATT, CDR2 SNEGSKA (reference sequence). Written as DNA, the CDR3 is TGCAGTGCTAGGGCGATGGCTACAAATTACACTGAAGCTTTCTTT. This gives the protein CSARAMATNYTEAFF.

As for this clonotype: One junction end disagrees with the germline gene, perhaps due to a read error. V usage is TRBV2 and J usage is TRBJ1-1; D remains ambiguous. The germline gives CDR1 SNHLY, CDR2 FYNNEI. The CDR3 sequence is 14 residues long. Here the CDR3 reads CASVKGGTDTQAFF. The CDR3 nucleotides read TGTGCCAGCGTAAAGGGTGGCACGGATACGCAAGCTTTTTTT. The whole variable domain, remainder taken from reference TRBV2 and TRBJ1-1, is EPEVTQTPSHQVTQMGQEVILRCVPISNHLYFYWYRQILGQKVEFLVSFYNNEISEKSEIFDDQFSVERPDGSNFTLKIRSTKLEDSAMYFCASVKGGTDTQAFFGQGTRLTVV.

A single count supports this clonotype. The chain uses TRBV7-8 and TRBJ2-7; 7 nucleotides line up with TRBD2. This CDR3 contains 15 residues. CDR1 and CDR2 from the germline V gene are SGHVS and FQNEAQ. V gave up 0 bases and J gave up 13 bases; unmatched junction bases: 15. In nucleotides, the CDR3 is TGTGCCAGCAGCTTAGCGGGAGGGCCCGCTACGGAGTATTACTTC. It codes for CASSLAGGPATEYYF. The entire variable domain, with the rest obtained from reference TRBV7-8 and TRBJ2-7, is as follows: GAGVSQSPRYKVAKRGQDVALRCDPISGHVSLFWYQQALGQGPEFLTYFQNEAQLDKSGLPSDRFFAERPEGSVSTLKIQRTQQEDSAVYLCASSLAGGPATEYYFGPGTRLTVT.

This clonotype was observed a few times. One end of the junction varies from germline; a read error may be responsible. The chain combines TRBV9 with TRBJ1-6, with a tentative D call TRBD1 (5 bases). Germline values: CDR1 SGDLS, CDR2 YYNGEE. The CDR3 contains 16 residues. CDR3 region: CASSLGTGGYNSPLHF. The DNA for the CDR3 is TGTGCCAGCAGCTTGGGGACCGGCGGCTATAATTCCCCCCTCCACTTT. The variable domain in full, completed from reference TRBV9 and TRBJ1-6, reads DSGVTQTPKHLITATGQRVTLRCSPRSGDLSVYWYQQSLDQGLQFLIQYYNGEERAKGNILERFSAQQFPDLHSELNLSSLELGDSALYFCASSLGTGGYNSPLHFGNGTRLTVT.

In its sample, this clonotype was seen a few times. The V call is TRBV25-1, the J call TRBJ1-1; D remains ambiguous. The germline V and J ends were trimmed by 6 bases and 4 bases, with 9 bases remaining between them. Germline V gene data show CDR1 as MGHDK and CDR2 as SYGVNS. The CDR3 is made up of 12 amino acids. The CDR3 nucleotides are TGTGCCAGCAGGGACCTAGGCACTGAAGCTTTCTTT. This codes for CASRDLGTEAFF.